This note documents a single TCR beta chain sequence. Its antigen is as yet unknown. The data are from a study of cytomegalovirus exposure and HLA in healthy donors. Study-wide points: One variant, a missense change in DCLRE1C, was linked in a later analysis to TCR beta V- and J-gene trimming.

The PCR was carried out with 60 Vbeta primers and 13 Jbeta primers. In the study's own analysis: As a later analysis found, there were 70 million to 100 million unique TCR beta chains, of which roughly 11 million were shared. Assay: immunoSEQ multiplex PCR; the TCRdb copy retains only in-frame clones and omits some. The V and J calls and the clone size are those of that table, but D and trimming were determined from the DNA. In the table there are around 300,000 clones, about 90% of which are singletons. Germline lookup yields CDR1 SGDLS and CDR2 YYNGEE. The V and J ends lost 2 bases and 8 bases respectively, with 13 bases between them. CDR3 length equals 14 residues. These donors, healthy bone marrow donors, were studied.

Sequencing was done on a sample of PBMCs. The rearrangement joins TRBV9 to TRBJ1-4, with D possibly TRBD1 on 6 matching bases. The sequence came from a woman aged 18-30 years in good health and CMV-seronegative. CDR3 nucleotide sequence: TGTGCCAGCAGCGTGAGGGACACCCGGGAAAAACTGTTTTTT. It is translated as CASSVRDTREKLFF.